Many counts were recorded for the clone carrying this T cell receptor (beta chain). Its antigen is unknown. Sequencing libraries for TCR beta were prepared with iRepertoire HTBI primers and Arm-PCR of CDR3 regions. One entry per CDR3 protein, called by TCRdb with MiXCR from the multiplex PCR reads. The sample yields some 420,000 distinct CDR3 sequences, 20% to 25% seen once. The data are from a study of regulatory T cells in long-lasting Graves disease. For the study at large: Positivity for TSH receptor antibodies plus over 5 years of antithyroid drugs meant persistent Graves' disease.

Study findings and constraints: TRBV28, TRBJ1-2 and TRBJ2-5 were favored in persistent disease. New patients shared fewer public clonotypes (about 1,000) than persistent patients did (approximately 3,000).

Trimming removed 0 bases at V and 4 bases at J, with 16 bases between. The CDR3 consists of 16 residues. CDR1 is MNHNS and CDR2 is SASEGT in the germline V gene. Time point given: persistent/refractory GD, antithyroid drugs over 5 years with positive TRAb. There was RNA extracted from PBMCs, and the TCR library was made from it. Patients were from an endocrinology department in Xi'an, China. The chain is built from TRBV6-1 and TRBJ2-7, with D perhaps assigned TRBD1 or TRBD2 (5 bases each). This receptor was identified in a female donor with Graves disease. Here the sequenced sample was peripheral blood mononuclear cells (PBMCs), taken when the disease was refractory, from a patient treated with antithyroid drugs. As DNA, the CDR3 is TGTGCCAGCAGTGAAGCTCGGGACCTCATGCGATACGAGCAGTACTTC. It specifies CASSEARDLMRYEQYF.